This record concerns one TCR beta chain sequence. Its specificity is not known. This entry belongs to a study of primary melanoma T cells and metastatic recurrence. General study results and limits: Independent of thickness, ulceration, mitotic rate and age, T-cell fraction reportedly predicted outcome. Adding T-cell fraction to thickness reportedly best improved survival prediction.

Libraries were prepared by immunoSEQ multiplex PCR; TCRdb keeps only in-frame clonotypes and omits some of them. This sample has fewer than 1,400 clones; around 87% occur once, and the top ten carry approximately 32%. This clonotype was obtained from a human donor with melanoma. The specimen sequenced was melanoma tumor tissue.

CDR3 loop: CASSAHRTAPEAFF. CDR3 DNA: TGCGCCAGCAGCGCCCATAGGACAGCCCCTGAAGCTTTCTTT. The gene calls are TRBV1 and TRBJ1-1; TRBD1, the table's D call, was not compared with the DNA. TRBV1 is marked as a pseudogene. This CDR3 comprises 14 residues.